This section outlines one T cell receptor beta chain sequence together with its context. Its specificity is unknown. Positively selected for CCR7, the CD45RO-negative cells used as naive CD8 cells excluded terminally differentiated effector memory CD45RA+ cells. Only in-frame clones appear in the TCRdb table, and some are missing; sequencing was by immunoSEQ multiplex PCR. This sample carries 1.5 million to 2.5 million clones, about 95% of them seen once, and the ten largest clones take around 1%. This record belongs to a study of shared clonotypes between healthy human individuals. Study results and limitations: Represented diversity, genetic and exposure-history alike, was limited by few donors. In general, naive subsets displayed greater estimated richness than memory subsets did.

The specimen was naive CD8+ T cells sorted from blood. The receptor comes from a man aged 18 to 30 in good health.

The CDR3 DNA reads as TGCGCCAGCAGCTTGGTGAAGGGACAGTCGAACACTGAAGCTTTCTTT. Encoded protein: CASSLVKGQSNTEAFF. V gene TRBV5-1 combines with J gene TRBJ1-1, with 7 bases that match TRBD1. CDR3 length: 16 residues. CDR1 and CDR2 (germline): SGHRS, YFSETQ. Germline trimming cut 0 bases from V and 1 base from J; bases unmatched to any gene: 6.